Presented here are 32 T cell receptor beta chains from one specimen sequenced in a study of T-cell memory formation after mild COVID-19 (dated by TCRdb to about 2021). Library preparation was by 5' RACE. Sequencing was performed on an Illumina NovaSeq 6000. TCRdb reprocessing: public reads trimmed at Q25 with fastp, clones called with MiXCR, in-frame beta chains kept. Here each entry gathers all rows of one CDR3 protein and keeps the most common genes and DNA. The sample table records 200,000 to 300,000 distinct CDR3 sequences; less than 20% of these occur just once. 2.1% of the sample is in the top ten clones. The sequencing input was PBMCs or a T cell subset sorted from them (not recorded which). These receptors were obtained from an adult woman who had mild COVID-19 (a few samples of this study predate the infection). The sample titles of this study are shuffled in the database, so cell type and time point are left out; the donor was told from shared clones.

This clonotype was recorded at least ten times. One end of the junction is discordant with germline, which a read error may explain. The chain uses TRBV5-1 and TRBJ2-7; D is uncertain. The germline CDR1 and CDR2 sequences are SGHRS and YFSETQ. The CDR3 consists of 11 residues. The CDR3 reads CASSFSYEQYF. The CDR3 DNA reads TGTGCCAGCAGCTTTAGCTACGAGCAGTACTTC.

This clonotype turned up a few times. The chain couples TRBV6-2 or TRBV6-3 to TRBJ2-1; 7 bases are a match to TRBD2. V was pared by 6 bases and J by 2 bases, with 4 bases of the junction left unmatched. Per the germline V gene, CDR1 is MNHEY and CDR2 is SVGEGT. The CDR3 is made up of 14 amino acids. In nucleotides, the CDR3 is TGTGCCAGCAGAGTCCTAGCGGCCTACAATGAGCAGTTCTTC. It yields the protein CASRVLAAYNEQFF.

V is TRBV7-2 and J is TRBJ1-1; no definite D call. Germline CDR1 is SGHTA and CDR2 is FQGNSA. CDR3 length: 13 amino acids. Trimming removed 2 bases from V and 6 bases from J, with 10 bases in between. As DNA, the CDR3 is TGTGCCAGCAGCTTAATAGGAGTCGCTGAAGCTTTCTTT. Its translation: CASSLIGVAEAFF.

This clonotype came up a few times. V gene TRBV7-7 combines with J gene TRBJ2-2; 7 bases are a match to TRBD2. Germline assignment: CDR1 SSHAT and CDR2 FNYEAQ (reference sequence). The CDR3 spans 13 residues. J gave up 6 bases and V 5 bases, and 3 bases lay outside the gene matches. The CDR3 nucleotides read TGTGCCAGCAGCACACGGGAGGCCGGGGAGCTGTTTTTT. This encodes CASSTREAGELFF.

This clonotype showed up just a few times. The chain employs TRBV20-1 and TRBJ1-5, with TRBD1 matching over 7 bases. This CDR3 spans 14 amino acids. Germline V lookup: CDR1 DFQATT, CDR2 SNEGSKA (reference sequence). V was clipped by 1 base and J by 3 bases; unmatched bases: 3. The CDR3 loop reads CSARGDRDNQPQHF. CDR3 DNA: TGCAGTGCTAGAGGCGACAGGGACAATCAGCCCCAGCATTTT.

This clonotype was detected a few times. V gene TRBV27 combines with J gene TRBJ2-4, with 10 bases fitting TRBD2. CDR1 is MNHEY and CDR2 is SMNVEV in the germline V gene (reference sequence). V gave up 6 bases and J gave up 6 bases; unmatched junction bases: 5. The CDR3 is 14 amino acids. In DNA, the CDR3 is TGTGCCAGCAGATCCAGCGGGAGGGTAAACATTCAGTACTTC. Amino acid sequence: CASRSSGRVNIQYF.

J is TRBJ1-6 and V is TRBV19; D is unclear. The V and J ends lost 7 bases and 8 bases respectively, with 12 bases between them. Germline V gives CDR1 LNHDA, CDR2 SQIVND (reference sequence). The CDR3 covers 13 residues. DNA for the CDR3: TGTGCCAGTACCAGAGACCGGGATTCACCCCTCCACTTT. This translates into CASTRDRDSPLHF. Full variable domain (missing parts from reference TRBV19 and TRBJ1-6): DGGITQSPKYLFRKEGQNVTLSCEQNLNHDAMYWYRQDPGQGLRLIYYSQIVNDFQKGDIAEGYSVSREKKESFPLTVTSAQKNPTAFYLCASTRDRDSPLHFGNGTRLTVT.

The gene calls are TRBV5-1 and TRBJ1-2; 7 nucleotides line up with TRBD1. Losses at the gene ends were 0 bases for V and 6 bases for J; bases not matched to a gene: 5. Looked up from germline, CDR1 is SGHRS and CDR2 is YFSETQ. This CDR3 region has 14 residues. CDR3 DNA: TGCGCCAGCAGCTTGGAGACAGGGAGAAATGGCTACACCTTC. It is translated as CASSLETGRNGYTF.

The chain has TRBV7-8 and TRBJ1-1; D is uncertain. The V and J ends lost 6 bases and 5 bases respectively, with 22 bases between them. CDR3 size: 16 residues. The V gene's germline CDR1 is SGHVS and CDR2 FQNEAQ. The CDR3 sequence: CASSPRTLLMGTEAFF. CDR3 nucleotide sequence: TGTGCCAGCAGTCCCCGAACTCTTTTAATGGGAACTGAAGCTTTCTTT.

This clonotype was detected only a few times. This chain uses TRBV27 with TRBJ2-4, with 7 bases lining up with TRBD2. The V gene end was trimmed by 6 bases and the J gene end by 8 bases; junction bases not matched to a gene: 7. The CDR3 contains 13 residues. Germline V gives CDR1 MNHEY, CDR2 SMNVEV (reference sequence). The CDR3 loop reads CASRRQGGDIQYF. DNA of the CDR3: TGTGCCAGCAGAAGGCAGGGAGGGGACATTCAGTACTTC.

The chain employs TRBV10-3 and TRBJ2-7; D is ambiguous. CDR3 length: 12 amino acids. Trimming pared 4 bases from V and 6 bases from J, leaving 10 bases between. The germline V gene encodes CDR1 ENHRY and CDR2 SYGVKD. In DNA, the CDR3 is TGTGCCATCAGTGGTTTCGAGCTCGAGCAGTACTTC. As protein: CAISGFELEQYF.

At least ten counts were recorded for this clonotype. DNA of the CDR3: TGCGCCAGCAGCTTGGGGTCCCAGGGGGCCAGGGTTGAAGCTTTCTTT. This codes for CASSLGSQGARVEAFF. The V gene is TRBV5-1, the J gene TRBJ1-1; 8 bases are a match to TRBD1. There are 16 residues in the CDR3. The V gene end was trimmed by 0 bases and the J gene end by 7 bases; junction bases not matched to a gene: 11. Germline CDR1 is SGHRS and CDR2 is YFSETQ.

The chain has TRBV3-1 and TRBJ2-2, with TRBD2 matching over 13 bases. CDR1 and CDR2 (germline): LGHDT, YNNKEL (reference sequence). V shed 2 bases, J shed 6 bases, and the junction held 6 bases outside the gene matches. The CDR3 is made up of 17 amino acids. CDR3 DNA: TGTGCCAGCAGCCAACCGGGACTAGCGGGAAGCCCCGGGGAGCTGTTTTTT. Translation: CASSQPGLAGSPGELFF.

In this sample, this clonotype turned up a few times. CDR3 loop: CASSLQAGTNYGYTF. CDR3 nucleotide sequence: TGTGCCAGCAGCTTACAGGCCGGTACTAACTATGGCTACACCTTC. The chain links TRBV7-2 to TRBJ1-2; D gene unclear. This CDR3 has 15 amino acids. In germline, CDR1 is SGHTA, CDR2 FQGNSA. Trimming stripped 2 bases from V and 0 bases from J, with 10 bases between.

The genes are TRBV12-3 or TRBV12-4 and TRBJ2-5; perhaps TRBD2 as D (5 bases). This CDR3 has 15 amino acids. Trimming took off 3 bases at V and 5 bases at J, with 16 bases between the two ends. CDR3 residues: CASSFGGGPVETQYF. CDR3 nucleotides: TGTGCCAGCAGTTTTGGTGGCGGGCCTGTTGAGACCCAGTACTTC.

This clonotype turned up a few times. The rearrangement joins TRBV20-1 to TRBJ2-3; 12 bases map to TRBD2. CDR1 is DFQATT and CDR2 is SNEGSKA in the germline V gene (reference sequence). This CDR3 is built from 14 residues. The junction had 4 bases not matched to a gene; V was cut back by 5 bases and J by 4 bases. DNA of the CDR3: TGCAGTGCTGCGACTAGCGGGAGCGCAGATACGCAGTATTTT. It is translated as CSAATSGSADTQYF.

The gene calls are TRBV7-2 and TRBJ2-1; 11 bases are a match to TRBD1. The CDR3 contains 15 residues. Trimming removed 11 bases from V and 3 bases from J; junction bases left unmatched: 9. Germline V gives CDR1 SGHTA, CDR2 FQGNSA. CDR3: CARAGGTGGYNEQFF. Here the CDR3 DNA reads TGTGCCCGCGCTGGGGGGACAGGGGGCTACAATGAGCAGTTCTTC.

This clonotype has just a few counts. The CDR3 coding sequence is TGTGCCAGCAGCCCCACGCAGGGGCCCTCCACGCAGTATTTT. Translating gives CASSPTQGPSTQYF. The rearrangement links TRBV7-2 to TRBJ2-3; a possible D gene is TRBD1 (6 bases). V was pared by 5 bases and J by 9 bases, with 18 bases between. In germline, CDR1 is SGHTA, CDR2 FQGNSA. This CDR3 spans 14 amino acids. The full variable domain, in which reference TRBV7-2 and TRBJ2-3 provide the parts outside the CDR3, is GAGVSQSPSNKVTEKGKDVELRCDPISGHTALYWYRQSLGQGLEFLIYFQGNSAPDKSGLPSDRFSAERTGGSVSTLTIQRTQQEDSAVYLCASSPTQGPSTQYFGPGTRLTVL.

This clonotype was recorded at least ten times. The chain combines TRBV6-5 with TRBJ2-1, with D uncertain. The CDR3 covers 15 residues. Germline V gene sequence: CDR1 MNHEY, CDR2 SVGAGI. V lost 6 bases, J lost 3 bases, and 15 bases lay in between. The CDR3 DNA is TGTGCCAGCAGGAACGCGGACGGCTTCTACAATGAGCAGTTCTTC. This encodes CASRNADGFYNEQFF.

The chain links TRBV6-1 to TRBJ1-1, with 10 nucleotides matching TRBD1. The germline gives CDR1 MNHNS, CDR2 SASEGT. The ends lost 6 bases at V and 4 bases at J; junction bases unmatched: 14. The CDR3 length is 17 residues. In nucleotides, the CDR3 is TGTGCCAGCAGCTCTGTGGGACAGGGGATTGTGGGCACTGAAGCTTTCTTT. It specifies CASSSVGQGIVGTEAFF.

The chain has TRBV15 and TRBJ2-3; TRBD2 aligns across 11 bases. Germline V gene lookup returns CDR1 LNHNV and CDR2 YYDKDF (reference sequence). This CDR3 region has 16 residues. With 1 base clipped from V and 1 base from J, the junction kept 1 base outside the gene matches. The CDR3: CATSRVAGGGTDTQYF. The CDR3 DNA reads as TGTGCCACCAGCAGAGTAGCGGGGGGGGGCACAGATACGCAGTATTTT. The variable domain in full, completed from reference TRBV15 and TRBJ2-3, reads DAMVIQNPRYQVTQFGKPVTLSCSQTLNHNVMYWYQQKSSQAPKLLFHYYDKDFNNEADTPDNFQSRRPNTSFCFLDIRSPGLGDTAMYLCATSRVAGGGTDTQYFGPGTRLTVL.

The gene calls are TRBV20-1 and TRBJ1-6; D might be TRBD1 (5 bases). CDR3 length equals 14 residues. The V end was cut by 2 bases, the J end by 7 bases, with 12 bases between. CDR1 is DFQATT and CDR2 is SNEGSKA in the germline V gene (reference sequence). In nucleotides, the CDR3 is TGCAGTGCTAGACCCGGGACGGGGAATTCACCCCTCCACTTT. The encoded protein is CSARPGTGNSPLHF.

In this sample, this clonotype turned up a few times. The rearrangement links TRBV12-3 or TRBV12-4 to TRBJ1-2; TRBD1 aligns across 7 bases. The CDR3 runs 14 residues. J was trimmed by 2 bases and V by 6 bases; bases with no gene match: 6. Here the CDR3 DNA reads TGTGCCAGCAGGGATTCGACAGGGAACTATGGCTACACCTTC. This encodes CASRDSTGNYGYTF.

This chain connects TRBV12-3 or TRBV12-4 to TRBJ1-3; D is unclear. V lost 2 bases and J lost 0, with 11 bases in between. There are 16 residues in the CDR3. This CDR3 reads CASSLKRMSSGNTIYF. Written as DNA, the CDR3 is TGTGCCAGCAGTTTAAAACGGATGAGCTCTGGAAACACCATATATTTT.

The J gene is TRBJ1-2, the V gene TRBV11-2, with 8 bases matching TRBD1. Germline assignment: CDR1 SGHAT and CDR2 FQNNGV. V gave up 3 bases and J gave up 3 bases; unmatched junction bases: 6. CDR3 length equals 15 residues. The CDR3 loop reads CASSFTGGRDYGYTF. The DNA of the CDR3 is TGTGCCAGCAGCTTTACAGGGGGTCGGGACTATGGCTACACCTTC.

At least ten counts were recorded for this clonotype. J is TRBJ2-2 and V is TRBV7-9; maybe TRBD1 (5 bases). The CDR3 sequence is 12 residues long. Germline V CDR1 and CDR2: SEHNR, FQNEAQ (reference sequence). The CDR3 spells CVGAWNTGELFF. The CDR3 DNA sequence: TGTGTTGGGGCCTGGAACACCGGGGAGCTGTTTTTT.

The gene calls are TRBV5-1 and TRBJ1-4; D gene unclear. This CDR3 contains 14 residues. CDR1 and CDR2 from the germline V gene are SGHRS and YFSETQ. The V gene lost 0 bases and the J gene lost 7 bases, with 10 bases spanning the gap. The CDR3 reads CASSLAGRAEKLFF. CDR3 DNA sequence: TGCGCCAGCAGCTTGGCTGGGAGGGCTGAAAAACTGTTTTTT.

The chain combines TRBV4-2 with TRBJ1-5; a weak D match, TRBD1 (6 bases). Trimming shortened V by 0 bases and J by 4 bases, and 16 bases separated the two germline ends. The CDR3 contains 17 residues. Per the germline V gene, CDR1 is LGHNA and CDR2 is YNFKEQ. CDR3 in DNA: TGTGCCAGCAGCCAAGATTATTCGGGGGCTCGTAATCAGCCCCAGCATTTT. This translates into CASSQDYSGARNQPQHF.

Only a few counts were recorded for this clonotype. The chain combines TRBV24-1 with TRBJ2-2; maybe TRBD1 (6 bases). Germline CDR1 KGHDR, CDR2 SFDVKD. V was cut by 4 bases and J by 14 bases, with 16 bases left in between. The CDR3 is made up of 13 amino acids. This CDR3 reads CATSEDWGQSLFF. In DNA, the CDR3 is TGTGCCACCAGTGAAGATTGGGGGCAGTCCCTGTTTTTT.

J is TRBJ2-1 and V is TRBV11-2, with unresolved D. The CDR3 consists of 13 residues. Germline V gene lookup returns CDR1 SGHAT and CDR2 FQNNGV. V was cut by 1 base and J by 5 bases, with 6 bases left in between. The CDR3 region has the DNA TGTGCCAGCAGCTTAGGGGCTAACAATGAGCAGTTCTTC. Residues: CASSLGANNEQFF. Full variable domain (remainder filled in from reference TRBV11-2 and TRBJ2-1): EAGVAQSPRYKIIEKRQSVAFWCNPISGHATLYWYQQILGQGPKLLIQFQNNGVVDDSQLPKDRFSAERLKGVDSTLKIQPAKLEDSAVYLCASSLGANNEQFFGPGTRLTVL.

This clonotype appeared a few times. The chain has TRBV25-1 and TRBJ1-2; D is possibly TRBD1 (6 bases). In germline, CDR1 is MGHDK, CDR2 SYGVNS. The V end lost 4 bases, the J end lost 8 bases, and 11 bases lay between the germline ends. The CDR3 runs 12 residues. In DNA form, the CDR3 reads TGTGCCAGCAGTGCGGACAGTTACGGCTACACCTTC. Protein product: CASSADSYGYTF.

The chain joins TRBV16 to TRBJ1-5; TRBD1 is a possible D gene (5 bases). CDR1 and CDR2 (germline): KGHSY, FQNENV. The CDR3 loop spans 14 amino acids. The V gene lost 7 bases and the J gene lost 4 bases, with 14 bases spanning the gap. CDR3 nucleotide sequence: TGTGCCAGCACCCCGGGGCAGGTTAATCAGCCCCAGCATTTT. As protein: CASTPGQVNQPQHF.